The 14 T cell receptor beta chains reported below all come from one sample, sequenced in a study of radiation and T cells in renal cell carcinoma. The time point: blood 2 weeks post-SBRT. Treatment of the sample: 15 Gy SBRT to primary tumor, nephrectomy 4 weeks later. Repertoires were generated with immunoSEQ multiplex PCR, while TCRdb's copy carries only in-frame clones and drops some. The sample yields 60,000 to 80,000 clones, roughly 82% seen once. Sequenced here: blood, sampled from a patient whose treatment included radiotherapy and nephrectomy. All receptors derive from a man aged 60 to 69 with renal cell carcinoma.

CDR3: CASSLDENTGELFF. The CDR3 DNA follows: TGTGCCAGCAGCTTAGATGAGAACACCGGGGAGCTGTTTTTT. The chain recombines TRBV7-8 with TRBJ2-2; D is uncertain. The CDR3 has 14 amino acids. Germline V gives CDR1 SGHVS, CDR2 FQNEAQ. Deletions cut 1 base from V and 1 base from J, with 4 bases between.

The chain is built from TRBV6-6 and TRBJ2-5; perhaps TRBD1 as D (6 bases). V was cut by 4 bases and J by 2 bases, with 11 bases left in between. Germline CDR1 reads MNHNY; CDR2 reads SVGAGI (reference sequence). The CDR3 length is 14 residues. CDR3 loop: CASSSTGQQETQYF. The CDR3 DNA is TGTGCCAGCAGTTCGACAGGACAGCAAGAGACCCAGTACTTC.

Only one count was recorded for this clone. The J gene is TRBJ2-1, the V gene TRBV15; D is unclear. Germline assignment: CDR1 LNHNV and CDR2 YYDKDF (reference sequence). The CDR3 runs to 16 residues. Trimming stripped 0 bases from V and 0 bases from J, with 9 bases between. Written as DNA, the CDR3 is TGTGCCACCAGCAGAGAAGTAGCTAGCTCCTACAATGAGCAGTTCTTC. This sequence encodes CATSREVASSYNEQFF. The full variable domain, completed using reference TRBV15 and TRBJ2-1, is DAMVIQNPRYQVTQFGKPVTLSCSQTLNHNVMYWYQQKSSQAPKLLFHYYDKDFNNEADTPDNFQSRRPNTSFCFLDIRSPGLGDTAMYLCATSREVASSYNEQFFGPGTRLTVL.

The chain employs TRBV11-2 and TRBJ2-3, with TRBD1 identical over 8 bases. Germline V gene lookup returns CDR1 SGHAT and CDR2 FQNNGV. Trimming removed 5 bases from V and 6 bases from J; junction bases left unmatched: 16. CDR3 length equals 17 residues. CDR3: CASSAGGRGRYPDTQYF. The CDR3 DNA is TGTGCCAGCAGCGCCGGGGGCAGGGGGCGATATCCGGATACGCAGTATTTT. Variable domain in full (rest from reference TRBV11-2 and TRBJ2-3): EAGVAQSPRYKIIEKRQSVAFWCNPISGHATLYWYQQILGQGPKLLIQFQNNGVVDDSQLPKDRFSAERLKGVDSTLKIQPAKLEDSAVYLCASSAGGRGRYPDTQYFGPGTRLTVL.

V is TRBV6-1 and J is TRBJ2-1, with D possibly being TRBD1 or TRBD2 (5 bases each). CDR1 and CDR2 from the germline V gene are MNHNS and SASEGT. This CDR3 has 15 amino acids. Between the trimmed V and J ends, which lost 3 bases and 5 bases, there was a span of 14 bases. DNA for the CDR3: TGTGCCAGCAGTGAGTGGGGGACGGTCAACAATGAGCAGTTCTTC. The encoded protein is CASSEWGTVNNEQFF.

In its sample, this clone was seen a few times. This chain uses TRBV7-8 with TRBJ2-3, with 9 bases fitting TRBD1. CDR1 is SGHVS, CDR2 FQNEAQ, per germline. This CDR3 contains 19 residues. The ends lost 3 bases at V and 3 bases at J; junction bases unmatched: 16. The CDR3 loop is CASSFFGGVGTGMTDTQYF. The CDR3 DNA reads as TGTGCCAGCAGCTTTTTTGGGGGCGTCGGGACAGGGATGACAGATACGCAGTATTTT.

The rearrangement uses TRBV28 and TRBJ1-2; D may be TRBD1 (6 bases). The germline gives CDR1 MDHEN, CDR2 SYDVKM. V was cut by 6 bases and J by 4 bases, with 18 bases left in between. CDR3 length equals 15 residues. The CDR3 loop reads CASSYTRGYGYGYTF. The CDR3 DNA reads TGTGCCAGCAGCTACACCAGGGGATACGGCTATGGCTACACCTTC.

This chain connects TRBV6-5 to TRBJ1-3; D is undetermined. Germline CDR1 and CDR2: MNHEY and SVGAGI. Trimming shortened V by 0 bases and J by 0 bases, and 6 bases separated the two germline ends. This CDR3 spans 15 amino acids. For the CDR3, the DNA is TGTGCCAGCAGTTACTCGCGGGACTCTGGAAACACCATATATTTT. It encodes CASSYSRDSGNTIYF.

The V and J genes are TRBV7-9 and TRBJ1-4; D unclear. CDR1 and CDR2 from the germline V gene are SEHNR and FQNEAQ (reference sequence). The CDR3 sequence is 14 residues long. Between the trimmed V and J ends, which lost 2 bases and 0 bases, there was a span of 4 bases. CDR3: CASSLTSTNEKLFF. CDR3 nucleotide sequence: TGTGCCAGCAGCTTAACCTCAACTAATGAAAAACTGTTTTTT.

The rearrangement joins TRBV7-8 to TRBJ2-7; the match to TRBD1 covers 9 bases. The ends lost 5 bases at V and 2 bases at J; junction bases unmatched: 13. Germline values: CDR1 SGHVS, CDR2 FQNEAQ. The CDR3 contains 17 residues. Written as DNA, the CDR3 is TGTGCCAGCAGCCGTAGACGCCGGACAGGGGCGGCCTACGAGCAGTACTTC. As protein: CASSRRRRTGAAYEQYF.

The chain carries TRBV2 and TRBJ2-7; 8 bases line up with TRBD2. This CDR3 contains 18 residues. Germline V gene sequence: CDR1 SNHLY, CDR2 FYNNEI. The ends lost 6 bases at V and 1 base at J; junction bases unmatched: 17. CDR3 coding DNA: TGTGCCAGCAGCTTGAACCCGCCTAGACCGGGGGGGTCCTACGAGCAGTACTTC. This translates into CASSLNPPRPGGSYEQYF.

This chain connects TRBV25-1 to TRBJ2-7, with 9 bases aligning to TRBD1. V shed 6 bases, J shed 4 bases, and the junction held 7 bases outside the gene matches. Germline CDR1 reads MGHDK; CDR2 reads SYGVNS. This CDR3 has 14 amino acids. CDR3 nucleotides: TGTGCCAGCAGAGCTTCGACAGGGGGGTACGAGCAGTACTTC. It specifies CASRASTGGYEQYF.

This chain links TRBV19 with TRBJ1-5; the match to TRBD1 covers 7 bases. The V gene end was trimmed by 6 bases and the J gene end by 5 bases; junction bases not matched to a gene: 7. CDR1 and CDR2 from the germline V gene are LNHDA and SQIVND (reference sequence). The CDR3 totals 14 residues. The CDR3 sequence is CASRRQGSDQPQHF. The CDR3 bases are TGTGCCAGTAGGAGACAGGGCTCGGATCAGCCCCAGCATTTT.

Only one count was recorded for this clone. The chain has TRBV7-3 and TRBJ2-5, with D possibly being TRBD2 (6 bases). V gave up 5 bases and J gave up 5 bases, with 15 bases separating them. This CDR3 is 14 amino acids long. Germline V lookup: CDR1 SGHTA, CDR2 FQGTGA. CDR3: CASSRGAGVETQYF. CDR3 coding DNA: TGTGCCAGCAGCCGCGGGGCCGGGGTGGAGACCCAGTACTTC.